Shown below are 17 T cell receptor beta chains from a single sample sequenced in a study of blood T cell repertoires in COVID-19. Clones were read by immunoSEQ multiplex PCR, and TCRdb kept only the in-frame ones, dropping some. The sample has just over 300,000 clones, 70% to 90% seen once. Material: PBMCs or T cells enriched from blood (not recorded which). The origin of the receptors is a man under 40 who had recovered from COVID-19.

The V and J genes are TRBV2 and TRBJ1-5; D call uncertain. Germline assignment: CDR1 SNHLY and CDR2 FYNNEI. The CDR3 is made up of 15 amino acids. The ends were cut back, 6 bases at V and 2 bases at J, with 14 bases in the middle. The CDR3 spells CASRLRGSGNQPQHF. CDR3 nucleotide sequence: TGTGCCAGCAGACTAAGAGGGTCGGGCAATCAGCCCCAGCATTTT.

The V and J genes are TRBV11-2 and TRBJ2-5, with D tentatively TRBD2 (6 bases). The V end was cut by 5 bases, the J end by 1 base, with 8 bases between. Germline assignment: CDR1 SGHAT and CDR2 FQNNGV. The CDR3 has 13 residues. CDR3 sequence (DNA): TGTGCCAGCAGCGGGGGGTCCCAAGAGACCCAGTACTTC. It is translated as CASSGGSQETQYF.

This chain connects TRBV30 to TRBJ1-3; 7 positions match TRBD1. J was trimmed by 5 bases and V by 5 bases; bases with no gene match: 6. Germline V gene lookup returns CDR1 GTSNPN and CDR2 SVGIG (reference sequence). CDR3 length equals 13 residues. The CDR3 DNA reads TGTGCCTGGCCTGACAGGGCTAGAAACACCATATATTTT. This gives the protein CAWPDRARNTIYF. Variable domain in full (rest from reference TRBV30 and TRBJ1-3): SQTIHQWPATLVQPVGSPLSLECTVEGTSNPNLYWYRQAAGRGLQLLFYSVGIGQISSEVPQNLSASRPQDRQFILSSKKLLLSDSGFYLCAWPDRARNTIYFGEGSWLTVV.

The chain employs TRBV3-1 (or the pseudogene TRBV3-2) and TRBJ1-2; 8 nucleotides align to TRBD1. The length of the CDR3 is 15 residues. With V trimmed by 7 bases and J by 7 bases, 14 bases remained unmatched. Per germline, CDR1 LGHDT and CDR2 YNNKEL (reference sequence). The CDR3 DNA is TGTGCCAGCAACCGAGGACAGGGTAGTTTCGGTGGCTACACCTTC. It translates to CASNRGQGSFGGYTF.

This sequence joins TRBV6-5 and TRBJ2-1; 9 bases match TRBD2. CDR1 and CDR2 (germline): MNHEY, SVGAGI. J was trimmed by 7 bases and V by 2 bases; bases with no gene match: 6. The CDR3 spans 15 residues. CDR3 bases: TGTGCCAGCAGTTACGCGGGGGGGCCAGGGAATGAGCAGTTCTTC. Translating it yields CASSYAGGPGNEQFF.

This chain links TRBV20-1 with TRBJ2-1; D call uncertain. This CDR3 region has 11 residues. V dropped 2 bases and J dropped 7 bases, with 6 bases sitting between them. Germline V gene lookup returns CDR1 DFQATT and CDR2 SNEGSKA (reference sequence). CDR3 amino acids: CSARPQNEQFF. The CDR3 region has the DNA TGCAGTGCTAGACCCCAGAATGAGCAGTTCTTC.

V is TRBV5-8 and J is TRBJ1-4; 10 positions agree with TRBD1. From germline, CDR1 is SGHTS and CDR2 YDEGEE. This CDR3 contains 15 residues. J was trimmed by 3 bases and V by 6 bases; bases with no gene match: 5. CDR3 protein: CASNFGQGANEKLFF. The CDR3 DNA reads as TGTGCCAGCAACTTCGGACAGGGGGCTAATGAAAAACTGTTTTTT.

CDR3 nucleotide sequence: TGTGCCTGGAGCGTGACCGGGGAGCTGTTTTTT. It is translated as CAWSVTGELFF. The chain joins TRBV30 to TRBJ2-2; D not certain. Trimming took 3 bases from V and 5 from J, leaving 4 bases between them. The CDR3 has 11 amino acids. CDR1 GTSNPN and CDR2 SVGIG come from the germline V gene (reference sequence).

CDR3 DNA: TGTGCCAGCAGTTACGGCCAGGACTATGGCTACACCTTC. It yields the protein CASSYGQDYGYTF. V and J are TRBV6-2 or TRBV6-3 and TRBJ1-2; unclear D gene. CDR3 length: 13 amino acids. V lost 2 bases to trimming and J lost 3 bases, with 7 bases between them. Germline CDR1 MNHEY, CDR2 SVGEGT.

The chain carries TRBV9 and TRBJ1-1, with D hard to call. Deletions cut 0 bases from V and 6 bases from J, with 12 bases between. Germline loops: CDR1 SGDLS, CDR2 YYNGEE. The CDR3 is made up of 14 amino acids. For the CDR3, the DNA is TGTGCCAGCAGCGTAGGGTACCCTCGGGCTGAAGCTTTCTTT. Encoded protein: CASSVGYPRAEAFF.

The J gene is TRBJ1-2, the V gene TRBV7-9; 8 nucleotides agree with TRBD1. This CDR3 spans 16 amino acids. With V trimmed by 1 base and J by 0 bases, 4 bases remained unmatched. Looked up from germline, CDR1 is SEHNR and CDR2 is FQNEAQ (reference sequence). CDR3 in amino acids: CASSLGQGTANYGYTF. DNA for the CDR3: TGTGCCAGCAGCTTAGGACAGGGGACTGCTAACTATGGCTACACCTTC.

The chain joins TRBV5-1 to TRBJ2-7, with 9 bases matching TRBD1. Looked up from germline, CDR1 is SGHRS and CDR2 is YFSETQ. The CDR3 totals 15 residues. J gave up 5 bases and V 1 base, and 7 bases lay outside the gene matches. In DNA form, the CDR3 reads TGCGCCAGCAGCTTGCTAGGGGACAGGGACCACGAGCAGTACTTC. This codes for CASSLLGDRDHEQYF.

This chain connects TRBV11-2 to TRBJ2-2, with 8 nucleotides matching TRBD1. After removal of 5 bases from V and 7 bases from J, the junction contained 6 bases not matched to a gene. CDR3 length: 14 amino acids. Germline CDR1 is SGHAT and CDR2 is FQNNGV. CDR3 nucleotides: TGTGCCAGCAGCCTGGACAGGGTCAGCGGGGAGCTGTTTTTT. It translates to CASSLDRVSGELFF.

This chain uses TRBV7-8 with TRBJ2-2; 12 bases match TRBD2. CDR1 is SGHVS, CDR2 FQNEAQ, per germline. CDR3 length: 16 residues. The V and J ends lost 5 bases and 4 bases, in that order; junction bases with no gene match: 5. In DNA, the CDR3 is TGTGCCAGCAGCCGAGGACTAGCGGGGATCACCGGGGAGCTGTTTTTT. Translating gives CASSRGLAGITGELFF.

The chain is built from TRBV2 and TRBJ2-1, with 8 bases fitting TRBD1. Trimming at V came to 4 bases and at J to 3 bases, leaving 2 bases not matched to a gene. Germline CDR1 reads SNHLY; CDR2 reads FYNNEI. The CDR3 runs 14 residues. The CDR3 sequence: CASSVQGGYNEQFF. CDR3 bases: TGTGCCAGCAGTGTACAGGGGGGCTACAATGAGCAGTTCTTC.

This chain uses TRBV6-1 with TRBJ1-3, with a possible D match to TRBD1 (5 bases). Germline V lookup: CDR1 MNHNS, CDR2 SASEGT. The V gene lost 1 base and the J gene lost 0 bases, with 19 bases spanning the gap. This CDR3 is built from 19 residues. CDR3 bases: TGTGCCAGCAGTGAAGTTTTTGGTGCGGGGCACCGCTCTGGAAACACCATATATTTT. It is translated as CASSEVFGAGHRSGNTIYF.

V usage is TRBV5-1 and J usage is TRBJ1-4, with D maybe TRBD1 (6 bases). Germline V lookup: CDR1 SGHRS, CDR2 YFSETQ. The CDR3 has 15 residues. Between the trimmed V and J ends, which lost 4 bases and 8 bases, there was a span of 18 bases. The CDR3 DNA sequence: TGCGCCAGCAGCCCCCAATACAGGGAGGGGGAAAAACTGTTTTTT. It specifies CASSPQYREGEKLFF.